A selection of T cell receptor beta chains follows, all from one sample in a study of T cell repertoires in cytomegalovirus infection. No antigen has been identified for these receptors. TCRdb reprocessed the reads via MiXCR and lists one record per CDR3 protein. The repertoire consists of 700,000 to 850,000 distinct CDR3 sequences, with over 25% occurring once and the leading ten covering over 10%. The sequenced sample was cultured CD8+ T cells from PBMCs, obtained from culture after CMV antigen stimulation. These receptors originate from a human donor in good health (CMV status not recorded). Some clones in this sample may be carry-over from other donors' samples. CDR3s include the opening cysteine and the closing phenylalanine or tryptophan. Each record gives: V gene, D gene, J gene, clone size, CDR3 DNA, CDR3 protein. D genes are given only for firm matches. Not every row has a clone size; where given, it reads once, few, many or a size class.

>TRBV27|TRBD1|TRBJ2-3|few
TGTGCCAGCAGCCGAGGGACAGCGAGCACAGATACGCAGTATTTT
CASSRGTASTDTQYF
>TRBV7-2|.|TRBJ1-1|many
TGTGCCAGCTCACAGTGGGGGGCGCTTAGAAGAACTGAAGCTTTCTTT
CASSQWGALRRTEAFF
>TRBV6-5|TRBD2|TRBJ2-3|.
TGTGCCAGCAGTTACGCCGTTGGTAGCGGGACCAATAAGCAGTATTTT
CASSYAVGSGTNKQYF
>TRBV6-1|.|TRBJ1-1|.
TGTGCCAGCAGTGAATATGGCAGGTCGAACACTGAAGCTTTCTTT
CASSEYGRSNTEAFF
>TRBV15|.|TRBJ1-5|few
TGTGCCACCAGCAGAGATCGGGAAGGGGGCAATCAGCCCCAGCATTTT
CATSRDREGGNQPQHF
>TRBV12-3/TRBV12-4|.|TRBJ1-3|.
TGTGCCAGCGGTACGGGATTTGGAAACACCATATATTTT
CASGTGFGNTIYF
>TRBV19|TRBD2|TRBJ2-1|few
TGTGCCAGTAGTATAGACCACTCTAGCGGGGGGTTCAATGAGCAGTTCTTC
CASSIDHSSGGFNEQFF
>TRBV4-1|.|TRBJ1-1|.
TGCGCCAGCAGCCACCCCCGGGGCCCACTATTATCGAACACTGAAGCTTTCTTT
CASSHPRGPLLSNTEAFF
>TRBV5-6|TRBD1|TRBJ1-6|.
TGTGCCAGCACCGACAGGGGATCCTATAATTCACCCCTCCACTTT
CASTDRGSYNSPLHF
>TRBV6-2/TRBV6-3|.|TRBJ2-5|.
TGTGCCAGCAGCCGACAGGTGAGCGAAGAGACCCAGTACTTC
CASSRQVSEETQYF
>TRBV28|TRBD1|TRBJ1-6|many
TGTGCCAGCAGTTCCATCTTTATACGAGGGACAGAAACTTATAATTCACCCCTCCACTTT
CASSSIFIRGTETYNSPLHF
>TRBV10-3|.|TRBJ1-4|once
TGTGCCATCATGGACCCAACTAATGAAAAACTGTTTTTT
CAIMDPTNEKLFF
>TRBV7-8|.|TRBJ2-3|few
TGTGCCAGCAGCCCCCAAGTCCGGACTAAATCAGATACGCAGTATTTT
CASSPQVRTKSDTQYF
>TRBV18|.|TRBJ2-1|.
TGTGCCAGCTCCCCCCCGGACACAAGCTCCTACAATGAGCAGTTCTTC
CASSPPDTSSYNEQFF
>TRBV7-6|TRBD1|TRBJ1-1|.
TGTGCCAGCAGCTCAAAACAGGGGGGGAACACTGAAGCTTTCTTT
CASSSKQGGNTEAFF
>TRBV2|TRBD1|TRBJ2-7|.
TGTGCCAGCAGAGGACAGGGCTACGAGCAGTACTTC
CASRGQGYEQYF
>TRBV7-6|.|TRBJ2-7|few
TGTGCCAGCAGCTCAGACAGGCTGGCGTTCCACGAGCAGTACTTC
CASSSDRLAFHEQYF
>TRBV12-3/TRBV12-4|TRBD1|TRBJ1-6|few
TGTGCCAGCAGTTTGGACAGGGCGGATTCACCCCTCCACTTT
CASSLDRADSPLHF
>TRBV4-1|.|TRBJ2-1|.
TGCGCCAGCAGCCACCGGGACGATTCCTACAATGAGCAGTTCTTC
CASSHRDDSYNEQFF
>TRBV7-9|.|TRBJ1-2|few
TGTGCCAGCAGCTTAGCCAGAGTGGGTGGCTACACCTTC
CASSLARVGGYTF
>TRBV6-1|.|TRBJ2-7|few
TGTGCCAGCAGTGAAGCGACATTTGGGACCTACGAGCAGTACTTC
CASSEATFGTYEQYF
>TRBV6-1|TRBD1|TRBJ2-2|few
TGTGCCAGCAGTGAAGGGACAGGGGGCTACACCGGGGAGCTGTTTTTT
CASSEGTGGYTGELFF
>TRBV7-2|.|TRBJ1-2|few
TGTGCCAGCAGCTTGAAATTCCGGGACACACGAGGGTTAGGCTATGGCTACACCTTC
CASSLKFRDTRGLGYGYTF
>TRBV27|TRBD1|TRBJ1-1|.
TGTGCCAGCAGTTTAGATAGGGACAGATACAATGAAGCTTTCTTT
CASSLDRDRYNEAFF
>TRBV6-5|TRBD1|TRBJ1-5|.
TGTGCCAGCAGTGGGACAGTCTATAGCAATCAGCCCCAGCATTTT
CASSGTVYSNQPQHF
>TRBV7-8|TRBD1|TRBJ2-3|.
TGTGCCAGCAGTTATTTGGGACAGAGAAGAACAGATACGCAGTATTTT
CASSYLGQRRTDTQYF
>TRBV4-1|.|TRBJ2-1|few
TGCGCCAGCAGCGCCCGGGCGGGTCCCGTCTACAATGAGCAGTTCTTC
CASSARAGPVYNEQFF
>TRBV7-2|.|TRBJ2-2|many
TGTGCCAGCAGCTTAGTTGGCGGTGGGGAGCTGTTTTTT
CASSLVGGGELFF
>TRBV6-2/TRBV6-3|.|TRBJ2-2|.
TGTGCCAGCAGTTACTCTCCCGTGGCAGGGCCCGGGGAGCTGTTTTTT
CASSYSPVAGPGELFF
>TRBV12-3/TRBV12-4|.|TRBJ1-5|few
TGTGCCAGCAGTCAATCGCAACTTAATCAGCCCCAGCATTTT
CASSQSQLNQPQHF
>TRBV27|.|TRBJ1-5|few
TGTGCCAGCAGTTTATATTGGGGGGATCCGAATCAGCCCCAGCATTTT
CASSLYWGDPNQPQHF
>TRBV5-6|TRBD1|TRBJ2-7|.
TGTGCCAGCAGCTCAGAGAGACGACAGGGTTGGTACTTC
CASSSERRQGWYF
>TRBV6-1|.|TRBJ2-7|.
TGTGCCAGCAGATCCTCCGGGACCCCCTACGAGCAGTACTTC
CASRSSGTPYEQYF
>TRBV20-1|TRBD1|TRBJ2-3|.
TGCAGTGCTAGAAGACAGGGGAGAACAGATACGCAGTATTTT
CSARRQGRTDTQYF
>TRBV7-9|.|TRBJ2-4|many
TGTGCCAGCAGCACGGGACATTTAGCCAAAAACATTCAGTACTTC
CASSTGHLAKNIQYF
>TRBV7-8|TRBD1|TRBJ1-4|many
TGTGCCAGCAGCGCACCTGCCGGGACAGCTAATGAAAAACTGTTTTTT
CASSAPAGTANEKLFF
>TRBV6-8|.|TRBJ2-1|.
TGTGCCAGCAGTCCCAGGGGGGTCCGGTACAATGAGCAGTTCTTC
CASSPRGVRYNEQFF
>TRBV7-6|TRBD2|TRBJ2-3|.
TGTGCCAGCTATACCCAGCGGGGGGGCCCAGATACGCAGTATTTT
CASYTQRGGPDTQYF
>TRBV7-9|.|TRBJ2-2|many
TGTGCCAGCAGCTTATTAGGTTGGCACCCGAAGACCGGGGAGCTGTTTTTT
CASSLLGWHPKTGELFF
>TRBV12-5|.|TRBJ1-5|few
TGTGCTAGTGGTGCCATGAGGGCAGGGAATAATCAGCCCCAGCATTTT
CASGAMRAGNNQPQHF